This TCR beta chain was captured in a study of blood T cell repertoires in COVID-19. Clones were read by immunoSEQ multiplex PCR, and TCRdb kept only the in-frame ones, dropping some. The sample gives about 290,000 clones, 89% of which show up once; around 1.7% is in the top ten. Per germline, CDR1 SGHTA and CDR2 FQGNSA. The CDR3 totals 14 residues. Trimming took 0 bases from V and 4 from J, leaving 9 bases between them. Cohort placement rested on clinical history that participants reported themselves. This clone occurred once. The chain has TRBV7-2 and TRBJ1-2; D is undetermined. Sequencing was carried out using PBMCs or T cells enriched from blood (not recorded which). The sequence came from a woman between 40 and 55 years old who had recovered from COVID-19. CDR3 sequence (DNA): TGTGCCAGCAGCTTAGCGCCGGTTTCCTATGGCTACACCTTC. As protein: CASSLAPVSYGYTF.